Below, one TCR beta chain is given with its context. This record belongs to a study of blood T cell repertoires in COVID-19. Study overall: Collection of acute and convalescent COVID-19 samples took place in the United States, Italy and Spain. Sample material is recorded as cDNA or gDNA derived from T cells, B-cell-depleted T cells, or PBMCs.

The assay was immunoSEQ multiplex PCR, and TCRdb's table has in-frame clones only and misses some. Of 300,000 to 500,000 clones in the sample, 88% were seen once. Those who participated ranged in age from roughly 18 to 90 years and resided in 20 to 25 US areas. The study assigned cohorts using participant-reported clinical history. The CDR3 has 14 residues. J gave up 3 bases and V 6 bases, and 2 bases lay outside the gene matches. Germline CDR1 reads LNHDA; CDR2 reads SQIVND (reference sequence). The sequenced material came from PBMCs or T cells enriched from blood (not recorded which). The chain couples TRBV19 to TRBJ2-7, with 13 bases fitting TRBD2. This sequence was found in a woman aged 25 to 39 with acute COVID-19. Here the CDR3 reads CASRGLAGFYEQYF. In DNA, the CDR3 is TGTGCCAGTAGGGGACTAGCGGGGTTCTACGAGCAGTACTTC.